These 31 T cell receptor beta chains share one sample of origin, sequenced in a study of control samples from healthy donors and cancer patients. Using immunoSEQ multiplex PCR, the repertoire was profiled, and TCRdb retains in-frame clones only, with some absent. The sample includes 85,000 to 95,000 clones, about four fifths of them seen just once. Sequencing was performed on blood. The receptor source for this set is a woman between 55 and 75 years old in good health.

The chain is built from TRBV5-5 and TRBJ2-7; 7 bases agree with TRBD1. Germline V CDR1 and CDR2: SGHKS, YYEKEE (reference sequence). This CDR3 is 16 amino acids long. V lost 3 bases to trimming and J lost 2 bases; unmatched junction nucleotides: 11. For the CDR3, the DNA is TGTGCCAGCAGCTACAAATTAGGGGGCGACGCCTACGAGCAGTACTTC. It translates to CASSYKLGGDAYEQYF.

The chain carries TRBV19 and TRBJ2-3, with TRBD1 identical over 8 bases. Per germline, CDR1 LNHDA and CDR2 SQIVND (reference sequence). The CDR3 consists of 15 residues. Unmatched junction bases numbered 7, after V lost 6 bases and J lost 2 bases. This chain's CDR3 is CASRDQGANTDTQYF. The CDR3 coding sequence is TGTGCCAGTAGGGATCAGGGGGCGAACACAGATACGCAGTATTTT.

This clone was detected only a few times. The chain has TRBV11-3 and TRBJ2-3; D is undetermined. The CDR3 has 16 residues. Germline V gene data show CDR1 as SGHNT and CDR2 as YENEEA. Deletions cut 5 bases from V and 0 bases from J, with 15 bases between. The CDR3 DNA reads as TGTGCCAGCAGCCGAACTTGGAATACTAGCACAGATACGCAGTATTTT. Its translation: CASSRTWNTSTDTQYF.

The chain is built from TRBV27 and TRBJ1-1; tentatively, D is TRBD1 (6 bases). V was clipped by 1 base and J by 4 bases, with 19 bases between them. Germline values: CDR1 MNHEY, CDR2 SMNVEV (reference sequence). The CDR3 totals 17 residues. The CDR3: CASSLYPLTGSGTEAFF. As DNA, the CDR3 is TGTGCCAGCAGTTTATATCCCTTGACAGGCTCCGGCACTGAAGCTTTCTTT.

This chain links TRBV12-3 or TRBV12-4 with TRBJ1-6; TRBD1 might be the D (5 bases). V lost 8 bases to trimming and J lost 5 bases, with 10 bases between them. The CDR3 runs 13 residues. This chain's CDR3 is CASGTANNSPLHF. In nucleotides, the CDR3 is TGTGCCAGCGGGACGGCTAATAATTCACCCCTCCACTTT.

V gene TRBV5-4 combines with J gene TRBJ2-1; TRBD2 is a possible D gene (6 bases). Per the germline V gene, CDR1 is SGHNT and CDR2 is YYREEE (reference sequence). Trimming took off 4 bases at V and 0 bases at J, with 14 bases between the two ends. The length of the CDR3 is 16 residues. The CDR3 reads CASSPKAGSSYNEQFF. The CDR3 DNA is TGTGCCAGCAGCCCTAAAGCGGGTAGCTCCTACAATGAGCAGTTCTTC.

The chain uses TRBV6-1 and TRBJ1-2, with TRBD1 identical over 8 bases. This CDR3 is built from 17 residues. Germline lookup yields CDR1 MNHNS and CDR2 SASEGT. J was trimmed by 5 bases and V by 1 base; bases with no gene match: 12. CDR3 sequence: CASSEVPGGASSYGYTF. CDR3 nucleotide sequence: TGTGCCAGCAGTGAAGTTCCAGGGGGCGCATCGTCGTATGGCTACACCTTC.

The CDR3 spells CASSPEPGNSPLHF. CDR3 sequence (DNA): TGTGCCAGCTCACCAGAACCGGGGAATTCACCCCTCCACTTT. The V and J genes are TRBV18 and TRBJ1-6, with D uncertain. This CDR3 is 14 amino acids long. Trimming stripped 2 bases from V and 7 bases from J, with 9 bases between. Germline loops: CDR1 KGHSH, CDR2 LQKENI.

V is TRBV10-3 and J is TRBJ2-3; the D is unclear. V lost 0 bases and J lost 2, with 12 bases in between. The germline gives CDR1 ENHRY, CDR2 SYGVKD. The length of the CDR3 is 16 residues. The CDR3 DNA reads TGTGCCATCAGTGAGTCGTCGTCGCTTCCCACAGATACGCAGTATTTT. This codes for CAISESSSLPTDTQYF.

The rearrangement joins TRBV19 to TRBJ2-1, with unresolved D. The CDR3 extends over 14 amino acids. Germline CDR1 and CDR2: LNHDA and SQIVND (reference sequence). V lost 10 bases, J lost 4 bases, and 17 bases lay in between. CDR3 nucleotides: TGTGCCACCTCCCTCGAGGCAGAATACAATGAGCAGTTCTTC. Its translation is CATSLEAEYNEQFF.

This clone was seen a single time. V is TRBV29-1 and J is TRBJ1-4; no firm D call. Per the germline V gene, CDR1 is SQVTM and CDR2 is ANQGSEA. This CDR3 is 10 amino acids long. V shed 5 bases and J shed 8 bases, with 6 bases lying between them. Here the CDR3 DNA reads TGCAGCGTTCTCTCCGAAAAACTGTTTTTT. This codes for CSVLSEKLFF.

The chain couples TRBV4-3 to TRBJ2-5, with 9 bases matching TRBD1. The CDR3 has 15 amino acids. The germline gives CDR1 LGHNA, CDR2 YSLEER. Losses at the gene ends were 4 bases for V and 3 bases for J; bases not matched to a gene: 6. The CDR3 protein is CASSLGQGLKETQYF. DNA of the CDR3: TGCGCCAGCAGCCTAGGACAGGGGCTGAAAGAGACCCAGTACTTC.

The chain has TRBV18 and TRBJ2-3; D not resolved. Trimming cost V 5 bases and J 2 bases, with 11 bases left between them. CDR3 length equals 14 residues. CDR1 KGHSH and CDR2 LQKENI come from the germline V gene. The CDR3 nucleotides are TGTGCCAGCTCAAAGCGACACGCCACAGATACGCAGTATTTT. Its protein is CASSKRHATDTQYF.

The genes are TRBV7-2 and TRBJ1-2; weak D call: TRBD1 (5 bases). This CDR3 has 13 amino acids. CDR1 is SGHTA and CDR2 is FQGNSA in the germline V gene. Trimming took 2 bases from V and 8 from J, leaving 12 bases between them. The DNA for the CDR3 is TGTGCCAGCAGCTTACGCCCAGGGCAAGGCTACACCTTC. This encodes CASSLRPGQGYTF.

The chain employs TRBV9 and TRBJ1-5; weak D call: TRBD1 (5 bases). This CDR3 is built from 16 residues. Trimming cost V 0 bases and J 2 bases, with 12 bases left between them. Per the germline V gene, CDR1 is SGDLS and CDR2 is YYNGEE. The DNA of the CDR3 is TGTGCCAGCAGCGTAGATGACAGCTCCGGCAATCAGCCCCAGCATTTT. Its translation is CASSVDDSSGNQPQHF.

As concerns this clone: Additional DNA sequences in this sample encode the identical CDR3. As DNA, the CDR3 is TGCAGTGCTAGTCGCCCGGGCAACAATCAGCCCCAGCATTTT. Protein sequence: CSASRPGNNQPQHF. The chain is built from TRBV20-1 and TRBJ1-5, with D unresolved. Germline assignment: CDR1 DFQATT and CDR2 SNEGSKA (reference sequence). This CDR3 has 14 residues. Between the trimmed V and J ends, which lost 3 bases and 3 bases, there was a span of 12 bases.

V is TRBV14 and J is TRBJ1-1; D is possibly TRBD1 (5 bases). The length of the CDR3 is 15 residues. CDR1 and CDR2 (germline): SGHDN, FVKESK. V was shortened by 3 bases and J by 0 bases, with 11 bases between the two germline ends. This CDR3 reads CASSHLDKLNTEAFF. DNA of the CDR3: TGTGCCAGCAGCCATTTGGACAAACTGAACACTGAAGCTTTCTTT.

The chain has TRBV18 and TRBJ2-3, with D tentatively TRBD2 (5 bases). The germline gives CDR1 KGHSH, CDR2 LQKENI. The CDR3 has 16 residues. Trimming took off 2 bases at V and 4 bases at J, with 16 bases between the two ends. The CDR3 loop is CASSPVGGLPPDTQYF. CDR3 in DNA: TGTGCCAGCTCACCAGTTGGAGGTCTGCCACCAGATACGCAGTATTTT.

This clone was seen just once. The chain recombines TRBV28 with TRBJ2-7; 8 bases match TRBD2. Trimming took 5 bases from V and 4 from J; bases not matched to a gene: 7. CDR1 and CDR2 from the germline V gene are MDHEN and SYDVKM. The CDR3 is 14 amino acids. DNA for the CDR3: TGTGCCAGCAGTACCCGGGGGGGCGGGTACGAGCAGTACTTC. It encodes CASSTRGGGYEQYF.

V gene TRBV2 combines with J gene TRBJ1-6, with D unclear. The V end lost 7 bases, the J end lost 7 bases, and 11 bases lay between the germline ends. Germline V CDR1 and CDR2: SNHLY, FYNNEI. The CDR3 has 13 residues. CDR3 sequence: CASKWTENSPLHF. In DNA form, the CDR3 reads TGTGCCAGCAAATGGACGGAGAATTCACCCCTCCACTTT.

This chain links TRBV19 with TRBJ2-3, with 9 bases matching TRBD1. V shed 5 bases, J shed 2 bases, and the junction held 8 bases outside the gene matches. The CDR3 loop spans 16 amino acids. The V gene's germline CDR1 is LNHDA and CDR2 SQIVND (reference sequence). This chain's CDR3 is CASSDTGQGVTDTQYF. The DNA of the CDR3 is TGTGCCAGTAGTGACACGGGACAGGGAGTCACAGATACGCAGTATTTT. Filled out from reference TRBV19 and TRBJ2-3, the complete variable domain reads DGGITQSPKYLFRKEGQNVTLSCEQNLNHDAMYWYRQDPGQGLRLIYYSQIVNDFQKGDIAEGYSVSREKKESFPLTVTSAQKNPTAFYLCASSDTGQGVTDTQYFGPGTRLTVL.

This clone occurred a few times. This CDR3 is also generated by other DNA sequences in the sample. The gene calls are TRBV6-5 and TRBJ1-2; D not resolved. Per the germline V gene, CDR1 is MNHEY and CDR2 is SVGAGI. The V end was cut by 5 bases, the J end by 2 bases, with 3 bases between. The CDR3 length is 11 residues. CDR3 sequence: CASSTNYGYTF. CDR3 bases: TGTGCCAGCAGTACCAACTATGGCTACACCTTC.

This clone was seen a few times. The gene calls are TRBV2 and TRBJ2-7, with D unresolved. V was clipped by 7 bases and J by 0 bases, with 10 bases between them. Germline V gene lookup returns CDR1 SNHLY and CDR2 FYNNEI. The CDR3 extends over 13 amino acids. CDR3 residues: CASIPADSYEQYF. The CDR3 nucleotides are TGTGCCAGCATTCCGGCAGACTCCTACGAGCAGTACTTC.

The chain has TRBV7-2 and TRBJ2-1; the match to TRBD2 covers 14 bases. The trim removed 5 bases at V and 8 bases at J, leaving 8 bases unmatched. The CDR3 extends over 16 amino acids. CDR1 and CDR2 from the germline V gene are SGHTA and FQGNSA. CDR3 sequence (DNA): TGTGCCAGCAGCAGCACCAGACTAGCGGGGGGGGATGAGCAGTTCTTC. Its protein product is CASSSTRLAGGDEQFF. Filled out from reference TRBV7-2 and TRBJ2-1, the complete variable domain reads GAGVSQSPSNKVTEKGKDVELRCDPISGHTALYWYRQSLGQGLEFLIYFQGNSAPDKSGLPSDRFSAERTGGSVSTLTIQRTQQEDSAVYLCASSSTRLAGGDEQFFGPGTRLTVL.

The chain employs TRBV4-1 and TRBJ1-1; TRBD1 might be the D (6 bases). This CDR3 contains 15 residues. The ends were cut back, 1 base at V and 11 bases at J, with 20 bases in the middle. CDR1 MGHRA and CDR2 YSYEKL come from the germline V gene. CDR3 in DNA: TGCGCCAGCAGCCAAGTCGGGGGGCGGGTAGGGTCGGCTTTCTTT. Its protein is CASSQVGGRVGSAFF.

The chain carries TRBV15 and TRBJ2-2; 10 bases are a match to TRBD1. V shed 3 bases and J 4 bases; nucleotides not matched to a gene: 8. This CDR3 region has 17 residues. The germline gives CDR1 LNHNV, CDR2 YYDKDF (reference sequence). The CDR3 DNA reads TGTGCCACCAGCAGGGATCCCGGGACAGGGGCCACCGGGGAGCTGTTTTTT. Translation: CATSRDPGTGATGELFF.

This sequence joins TRBV9 and TRBJ1-4, with D possibly being TRBD1 (5 bases). The CDR3 covers 15 residues. With 4 bases removed from V and 6 bases from J, the gap between germline ends came to 16 bases. Per germline, CDR1 SGDLS and CDR2 YYNGEE. The CDR3 nucleotides are TGTGCCAGCAGCTTGGGGGAGGCCCCGTATGAAAAACTGTTTTTT. Translating gives CASSLGEAPYEKLFF.

V and J are TRBV7-6 and TRBJ1-2; weak D call: TRBD1 (5 bases). The CDR3 has 15 residues. Germline-derived CDR1 and CDR2 are SGHVS and FNYEAQ. V was pared by 8 bases and J by 9 bases, with 25 bases between. CDR3 sequence (DNA): TGTGCCAGCCATTCTATGGCAGGGACGCAATTAAGCTACACCTTC. Translated: CASHSMAGTQLSYTF.

V usage is TRBV4-3 and J usage is TRBJ2-3; 7 positions match TRBD2. Per germline, CDR1 LGHNA and CDR2 YSLEER. The CDR3 contains 17 residues. Losses at the gene ends were 0 bases for V and 4 bases for J; bases not matched to a gene: 10. CDR3 coding DNA: TGCGCCAGCAGCCAAGATTATTGGGGGGGGTCCCCAGATACGCAGTATTTT. Its protein is CASSQDYWGGSPDTQYF.

This chain joins TRBV3-1 (or the pseudogene TRBV3-2) and TRBJ1-2; D gene uncertain. The CDR3 runs 13 residues. Germline V gene sequence: CDR1 LGHDT, CDR2 YNNKEL (reference sequence). The V and J ends lost 0 bases and 5 bases respectively, with 7 bases between them. The CDR3 sequence is CASSQDPAYGYTF. CDR3 nucleotides: TGTGCCAGCAGCCAAGATCCCGCTTATGGCTACACCTTC.

The CDR3 coding sequence is TGCGCCAGCAGCCAAGACTCAGGAACAGAGACCCAGTACTTC. It specifies CASSQDSGTETQYF. This chain joins TRBV4-3 and TRBJ2-5; no clear D. The CDR3 extends over 14 amino acids. CDR1 is LGHNA, CDR2 YSLEER, per germline. V was cut by 0 bases and J by 4 bases, with 9 bases left in between.